The 21 T cell receptor beta chains given below trace back to one sample, sequenced in a study of cytomegalovirus exposure and HLA in healthy donors. It was with 60 Vbeta and 13 Jbeta primers that the PCR ran. The assay was immunoSEQ multiplex PCR, and TCRdb's table has in-frame clones only and misses some. This sample contains 100,000 to 150,000 clones. Sequenced material: PBMCs. The origin of the receptors is a woman between 40 and 50 years old in good health and CMV-seronegative.

The chain couples TRBV4-3 to TRBJ2-3; 14 nucleotides agree with TRBD2. Germline lookup yields CDR1 LGHNA and CDR2 YSLEER. The CDR3 sequence is 17 residues long. Losses at the gene ends were 0 bases for V and 7 bases for J; bases not matched to a gene: 6. Written as DNA, the CDR3 is TGCGCCAGCAGCCAAGATAGACTAGCGGGGGGGCCGAATACGCAGTATTTT. Amino acid sequence: CASSQDRLAGGPNTQYF.

This chain links TRBV10-3 with TRBJ2-3, with 11 bases matching TRBD2. There are 17 residues in the CDR3. CDR1 and CDR2 from the germline V gene are ENHRY and SYGVKD. V lost 1 base and J lost 1; bases outside the gene matches: 4. In DNA form, the CDR3 reads TGTGCCATCAGTGAGTTCCAACTAGCGGGGGGCACAGATACGCAGTATTTT. Its translation: CAISEFQLAGGTDTQYF.

The gene calls are TRBV4-3 and TRBJ2-7; the match to TRBD1 covers 8 bases. Germline CDR1 is LGHNA and CDR2 is YSLEER. The length of the CDR3 is 16 residues. Unmatched junction bases numbered 7, after V lost 1 base and J lost 2 bases. CDR3: CASSQAIPGQAYEQYF. CDR3 nucleotide sequence: TGCGCCAGCAGCCAAGCGATTCCGGGACAGGCCTACGAGCAGTACTTC.

The gene calls are TRBV6-6 and TRBJ1-1, with 7 bases matching TRBD1. The CDR3 totals 14 residues. Germline-derived CDR1 and CDR2 are MNHNY and SVGAGI (reference sequence). J gave up 7 bases and V 7 bases, and 12 bases lay outside the gene matches. CDR3 nucleotide sequence: TGTGCCAGCACTAAACAGGGGATGATACGTGAAGCTTTCTTT. This encodes CASTKQGMIREAFF.

This chain links TRBV2 with TRBJ2-7; D uncertain. Germline lookup yields CDR1 SNHLY and CDR2 FYNNEI. The length of the CDR3 is 10 residues. Trimming removed 8 bases from V and 3 bases from J, with 5 bases in between. The CDR3 sequence is CASSVYEQYF. The CDR3 bases are TGTGCCAGCTCCGTCTACGAGCAGTACTTC.

The rearrangement links TRBV5-4 to TRBJ1-1; D unclear. V was cut by 0 bases and J by 10 bases, with 13 bases left in between. CDR3 length: 13 residues. The germline V gene encodes CDR1 SGHNT and CDR2 YYREEE (reference sequence). The CDR3 nucleotides are TGTGCCAGCAGCTTGGAGGAGGCGGACTTAGCTTTCTTT. It is translated as CASSLEEADLAFF.

The rearrangement joins TRBV7-3 to TRBJ1-1; D is perhaps TRBD1 (5 bases). This CDR3 is built from 14 residues. Germline CDR1 and CDR2: SGHTA and FQGTGA. V lost 5 bases to trimming and J lost 6 bases, with 16 bases between them. The CDR3 sequence: CASSPTGRGSEAFF. CDR3 nucleotides: TGTGCCAGCAGCCCAACAGGTCGAGGCTCTGAAGCTTTCTTT.

The chain couples TRBV11-3 to TRBJ1-2; tentatively, D is TRBD1 (5 bases). There are 15 residues in the CDR3. The germline V gene has CDR1 SGHNT and CDR2 YENEEA. The V end lost 0 bases, the J end lost 1 base, and 9 bases lay between the germline ends. CDR3: CASSLETDDNYGYTF. In nucleotides, the CDR3 is TGTGCCAGCAGCTTAGAGACAGACGATAACTATGGCTACACCTTC.

This chain connects TRBV7-2 to TRBJ2-3; D remains ambiguous. The germline V gene has CDR1 SGHTA and CDR2 FQGNSA. CDR3 length: 13 amino acids. V was trimmed by 3 bases and J by 5 bases, leaving 9 bases between them. CDR3 amino acids: CASSFNAGDTQYF. In DNA, the CDR3 is TGTGCCAGCAGCTTCAACGCCGGAGATACGCAGTATTTT.

The rearrangement links TRBV9 to TRBJ1-1; D is uncertain. The CDR3 runs 13 residues. Germline-derived CDR1 and CDR2 are SGDLS and YYNGEE. V lost 0 bases, J lost 4 bases, and 7 bases lay in between. CDR3 loop: CASSVDGVTEAFF. The CDR3 DNA reads TGTGCCAGCAGCGTAGACGGGGTCACTGAAGCTTTCTTT.

The rearrangement joins TRBV7-9 to TRBJ1-6; 10 bases line up with TRBD1. Trimming at V came to 6 bases and at J to 7 bases, leaving 6 bases not matched to a gene. CDR1 and CDR2 from the germline V gene are SEHNR and FQNEAQ (reference sequence). The CDR3 totals 15 residues. CDR3 amino acids: CASSSDRGRNSPLHF. The CDR3 nucleotides read TGTGCCAGCAGTTCCGACAGGGGGCGGAATTCACCCCTCCACTTT.

The chain recombines TRBV6-1 with TRBJ1-5; no definite D call. CDR3 length: 13 residues. V dropped 3 bases and J dropped 4 bases, with 7 bases sitting between them. Looked up from germline, CDR1 is MNHNS and CDR2 is SASEGT. The CDR3 DNA follows: TGTGCCAGCAGTGAGTCCACTAATCAGCCCCAGCATTTT. This gives the protein CASSESTNQPQHF.

The V and J genes are TRBV5-4 and TRBJ2-3; 10 bases fit TRBD2. After removal of 5 bases from V and 0 bases from J, the junction contained 6 bases not matched to a gene. CDR3 length equals 16 residues. Looked up from germline, CDR1 is SGHNT and CDR2 is YYREEE (reference sequence). CDR3 in DNA: TGTGCCAGCAGTTTCCGGACTAGCGGAAGCACAGATACGCAGTATTTT. It encodes CASSFRTSGSTDTQYF.

The chain joins TRBV11-2 to TRBJ1-1; D is unresolved. From germline, CDR1 is SGHAT and CDR2 FQNNGV. This CDR3 is built from 14 residues. Trimming removed 4 bases from V and 1 base from J, with 10 bases in between. The CDR3 loop reads CASSSLAGNTEAFF. CDR3 bases: TGTGCCAGCAGCTCGCTCGCGGGGAACACTGAAGCTTTCTTT. The whole variable domain, remainder taken from reference TRBV11-2 and TRBJ1-1, is EAGVAQSPRYKIIEKRQSVAFWCNPISGHATLYWYQQILGQGPKLLIQFQNNGVVDDSQLPKDRFSAERLKGVDSTLKIQPAKLEDSAVYLCASSSLAGNTEAFFGQGTRLTVV.

The chain carries TRBV18 and TRBJ2-2; a weak D match, TRBD1 (5 bases). From germline, CDR1 is KGHSH and CDR2 LQKENI. V was pared by 3 bases and J by 4 bases, with 12 bases between. The CDR3 runs 15 residues. CDR3 residues: CASSPEQDATGELFF. In nucleotides, the CDR3 is TGTGCCAGCTCACCGGAACAGGATGCCACCGGGGAGCTGTTTTTT.

The chain is built from TRBV19 and TRBJ2-7; D is possibly TRBD1 (6 bases). The CDR3 contains 14 residues. V lost 4 bases and J lost 2, with 12 bases in between. Germline CDR1 LNHDA, CDR2 SQIVND (reference sequence). The CDR3: CASSREGGTYEQYF. The DNA for the CDR3 is TGTGCCAGTAGTAGGGAAGGGGGAACCTACGAGCAGTACTTC.

The V call is TRBV7-2, the J call TRBJ2-4, with D tentatively TRBD1 (5 bases). Trimming removed 5 bases at V and 3 bases at J, with 20 bases between. This CDR3 is built from 17 residues. The germline V gene has CDR1 SGHTA and CDR2 FQGNSA. CDR3 protein: CASSLPPSGKGKNIQYF. CDR3 bases: TGTGCCAGCAGCCTTCCTCCCTCAGGGAAGGGCAAAAACATTCAGTACTTC.

This chain uses TRBV7-2 with TRBJ2-1; 11 bases agree with TRBD2. The CDR3 is 14 residues long. The V gene's germline CDR1 is SGHTA and CDR2 FQGNSA. J was trimmed by 6 bases and V by 9 bases; bases with no gene match: 7. The CDR3 here is CASGSGGAGNEQFF. For the CDR3, the DNA is TGTGCCAGTGGTAGCGGGGGGGCGGGCAATGAGCAGTTCTTC.

This sequence joins TRBV7-2 and TRBJ1-1; perhaps TRBD1 as D (5 bases). Germline lookup yields CDR1 SGHTA and CDR2 FQGNSA. V gave up 5 bases and J gave up 4 bases, with 11 bases separating them. The CDR3 totals 13 residues. CDR3 DNA sequence: TGTGCCAGCAGCGTTTCAAGGGGCACTGAAGCTTTCTTT. It is translated as CASSVSRGTEAFF.

V usage is TRBV9 and J usage is TRBJ1-2; TRBD1 might be the D (6 bases). V shed 4 bases and J shed 2 bases, with 12 bases lying between them. The CDR3 is 14 amino acids. The germline V gene encodes CDR1 SGDLS and CDR2 YYNGEE. CDR3 sequence (DNA): TGTGCCAGCAGCCCAGGACAGATAAACTATGGCTACACCTTC. This gives the protein CASSPGQINYGYTF.

The chain carries TRBV7-9 and TRBJ2-3; the match to TRBD2 covers 9 bases. Germline values: CDR1 SEHNR, CDR2 FQNEAQ (reference sequence). The V and J ends lost 5 bases and 6 bases, in that order; junction bases with no gene match: 6. The CDR3 sequence is 14 residues long. The chain's CDR3 is CASSPRTSDDTQYF. The CDR3 nucleotides read TGTGCCAGCAGCCCCAGGACTAGCGACGATACGCAGTATTTT.